The present TCR beta chain was sequenced within a study of T cells in Graves' hyperthyroidism and ophthalmopathy (dated by TCRdb to between 2018 and 2021). Background for the entire study: Peripheral blood samples were taken at the time of initial diagnosis, prior to any treatment. An independent validation cohort of around 19 hyperthyroidism patients and 17 patients who later progressed to ophthalmopathy tested prospective prediction of ophthalmopathy. The paper describes TCR Vbeta CDR3 sequencing of about 140 peripheral blood samples, made up of around 41 ophthalmopathy patients, around 78 hyperthyroidism patients and roughly 17 progressor patients. For training and testing, the 95 to 100 patients in the discovery cohort were randomly divided in a 7:3 ratio. A discovery cohort of about a hundred patients, about 44 with Graves' ophthalmopathy and about 58 with stable Graves' hyperthyroidism, was used to find distinguishing TCR V-J signatures. Thyroid tissue and blood T-cell repertoires from several Graves' hyperthyroidism patients were also compared in the study. Following sampling, methimazole starting at 30 mg daily was given to hyperthyroidism patients, and high-dose intravenous methylprednisolone was given to ophthalmopathy patients. Findings and caveats that apply to the study as a whole: Most expanded thyroid clonotypes (frequency above 0.001) were also found in blood, which suggests that blood repertoires may mirror thyroid immune responses. A model built on a 13 V-J signature distinguished ophthalmopathy from stable hyperthyroidism, reaching around 87% sensitivity and 81.08% specificity in cross-validation and 80%/75% in testing. In validation, the model predicted progression to ophthalmopathy with approximately 69% sensitivity and 72% to 85% specificity, a median of 6.5 months before onset. No statistical method was used to set the sample size in advance, and investigators knew the group allocation.

Stable Graves' hyperthyroidism was defined as no progression to ophthalmopathy during 18 months of follow-up. Hyperthyroidism patients were newly diagnosed, with disease duration under 2 months, and aged 18 to 65 years. Exclusion was applied to patients with uncontrolled infections, other autoimmune diseases, pregnancy or lactation. Diagnoses were based on clinical symptoms, serum thyroxine and TRAb, thyroid ultrasound and orbital computed tomography. PBMCs were separated from approximately 10 ml of fresh peripheral blood using Ficoll-Paque density gradient centrifugation. Total RNA was extracted using Trizol reagent, and RNA quality was assessed on an Agilent 2100 Bioanalyzer. On this clonotype itself: Its antigen is unknown. Base qualities were left out, and no much larger clone turns up one base away.

Trimming removed 1 base from V and 7 bases from J, leaving 10 bases between the germline ends. Based on the germline V gene, the CDR1 and CDR2 sequences are MGHRA and YSYEKL. The CDR3 starts with the cysteine, ends with the phenylalanine, and has 14 residues. Only the CDR3 part of the read is kept: 42 bases, read in frame from the first base. Amplification of TCR beta CDR3 regions was carried out from RNA transcripts. A first-round RT-PCR of the TCR CDR3 used the HTBI primer set with the Qiagen OneStep RT-PCR kit. A second multiplex PCR round built the libraries, followed by size selection and purification. Libraries were sequenced paired-end with 100 bp reads on an Illumina HiSeq2000. As for how the authors treated the data: SOAPnuke was used to process the raw data, with reads discarded if the reads contained adapters or uncalled bases, had a mean Phred below 15, or lacked an exact constant-primer or identifier match. COPE v1.2.5 was used to merge the high-quality paired reads, and each unique nucleotide sequence was defined as a clonotype. Clonotypes were aligned to IMGT TRBV, TRBD and TRBJ reference segments using MiTCR v1.1. Analysis was restricted to V-J combinations with a frequency above 0.0001, which covered roughly 99% of repertoires. The TCS score was defined as the ratio of F50 (clonal expansion) to E x V (chaos), calculated using BLOSUM62-based TCRdist between CDR3 peptides within each V-J. Welch's t-statistics and random forest reduced 500 to 550 V-J features to under 15, which were used in a naive Bayes classifier (R e1071). The public reads were quality trimmed at Q25 with fastp and then assembled into clones with MiXCR by TCRdb, keeping productive beta chains. Each CDR3 protein appears once, grouped with its most common genes and DNA. The V and J calls reflect TCRdb's pipeline rather than the authors' work. The sample table contains hundreds of thousands of distinct CDR3 sequences; only one count was recorded for 16% of them. The ten largest make up 18% of the sample.

The rearrangement combines TRBV4-1 with TRBJ2-2; a weak D assignment points to TRBD2 (6 bases agree). The sequence derives from a woman aged 18-29 years with Graves' hyperthyroidism. The sequenced sample consisted of blood. The DNA is as follows: TGCGCCAGCAGCCAAGTAGGCGGGATCGGGGAGCTGTTTTTT. It translates as CASSQVGGIGELFF.